A single sample is the source of the 18 T cell receptor beta chains below, sequenced in a study of graft-versus-host responses after intestinal transplantation. Processing released intraepithelial and lamina propria lymphocytes from the graft tissue. Sequenced by immunoSEQ multiplex PCR; TCRdb stores in-frame clones only, minus some. The sample lists just under 65,000 clones, about nine tenths occurring once. Sequencing used ileum tissue, obtained around 350 days after transplant. The receptor source for this set is a human patient who received an intestinal transplant, so some T cells may come from the graft donor.

This clone was counted a single time. CDR3 region: CASSGGQDGSPLHF. The CDR3 DNA is TGTGCCAGCAGCGGTGGACAGGACGGTTCACCCCTCCACTTT. The rearrangement joins TRBV7-9 to TRBJ1-6, with TRBD1 matching over 7 bases. CDR1 is SEHNR, CDR2 FQNEAQ, per germline (reference sequence). The CDR3 covers 14 residues. The junction had 7 bases not matched to a gene; V was cut back by 5 bases and J by 9 bases.

The J gene is TRBJ1-5, the V gene TRBV6-1; 10 bases are a match to TRBD1. Germline assignment: CDR1 MNHNS and CDR2 SASEGT. V shed 6 bases and J 4 bases; nucleotides not matched to a gene: 6. There are 15 residues in the CDR3. The CDR3 here is CASSPRDRGNQPQHF. CDR3 sequence (DNA): TGTGCCAGCAGCCCTAGGGACAGGGGAAATCAGCCCCAGCATTTT.

The V and J genes are TRBV9 and TRBJ1-1; maybe TRBD1 (6 bases). Germline CDR1 SGDLS, CDR2 YYNGEE. Trimming pared 0 bases from V and 1 base from J, leaving 16 bases between. The CDR3 has 17 amino acids. The CDR3 DNA is TGTGCCAGCAGCGTAGCTGAGACGGGCAGGGGGAACACTGAAGCTTTCTTT. This translates into CASSVAETGRGNTEAFF.

This rearrangement joins TRBV21-1 to TRBJ1-6; TRBD1, as called in the table, went unchecked against the DNA. TRBV21-1 is reported as a pseudogene. The CDR3 extends over 18 amino acids. The CDR3 spells CASSNGTKVGSYNSPLHF. The CDR3 region has the DNA TGTGCCAGCAGCAACGGGACAAAGGTTGGCTCCTATAATTCACCCCTCCACTTT.

The rearrangement uses TRBV28 and TRBJ2-7; 10 bases are a match to TRBD1. This CDR3 contains 17 residues. Germline V gives CDR1 MDHEN, CDR2 SYDVKM. The V segment lost 2 bases and the J segment 0 bases; nucleotides outside the gene matches: 7. CDR3 nucleotide sequence: TGTGCCAGCAGTTTACCTACCGGGACAGGGGTCTCCTACGAGCAGTACTTC. This translates into CASSLPTGTGVSYEQYF.

The chain uses TRBV28 and TRBJ2-7, with 12 bases identical to TRBD2. Germline-derived CDR1 and CDR2 are MDHEN and SYDVKM. The CDR3 totals 15 residues. After removal of 2 bases from V and 2 bases from J, the junction contained 1 base not matched to a gene. CDR3 sequence (DNA): TGTGCCAGCAGTTTACTAGCGGGAGGGACCTACGAGCAGTACTTC. This gives the protein CASSLLAGGTYEQYF.

J is TRBJ1-1 and V is TRBV11-1, with unresolved D. Germline assignment: CDR1 SGHAT and CDR2 FQDESV (reference sequence). V dropped 1 base and J dropped 5 bases, with 8 bases sitting between them. The CDR3 contains 13 residues. CDR3 nucleotides: TGTGCCAGCAGCTTAGGGGCGGCTACTGAAGCTTTCTTT. Translating gives CASSLGAATEAFF.

This chain joins TRBV29-1 and TRBJ2-5; D is possibly TRBD1 or TRBD2 (5 bases each). CDR1 is SQVTM and CDR2 is ANQGSEA in the germline V gene. The V and J ends lost 4 bases and 3 bases respectively, with 9 bases between them. The CDR3 consists of 12 residues. CDR3 in DNA: TGCAGCGTTGTAGGGGACGAAGAGACCCAGTACTTC. Translated: CSVVGDEETQYF.

This sequence joins TRBV2 and TRBJ2-3; 11 bases fit TRBD2. The CDR3 loop spans 14 amino acids. The germline CDR1 and CDR2 sequences are SNHLY and FYNNEI. The ends lost 8 bases at V and 6 bases at J; junction bases unmatched: 7. The CDR3 coding sequence is TGTGCCAGCTACATAGCGGGGGGGCTGGATACGCAGTATTTT. Translated: CASYIAGGLDTQYF.

This clone was observed a handful of times. The chain uses TRBV6-1 and TRBJ1-3; D not resolved. The CDR3 runs to 15 residues. The germline gives CDR1 MNHNS, CDR2 SASEGT. V was cut by 5 bases and J by 0 bases, with 11 bases left in between. CDR3 residues: CASSLRSSSGNTIYF. CDR3 DNA: TGTGCCAGCAGTCTGCGGAGCAGCTCTGGAAACACCATATATTTT.

This clone was recorded once. The chain carries TRBV4-1 and TRBJ2-7, with 10 bases that match TRBD1. The CDR3 extends over 16 amino acids. Germline V gives CDR1 MGHRA, CDR2 YSYEKL. The J segment lost 5 bases and the V segment lost 0 bases, leaving 7 bases of the junction unmatched. The CDR3: CASSQDGDRGFDEQYF. CDR3 in DNA: TGCGCCAGCAGCCAAGACGGGGACAGGGGTTTCGACGAGCAGTACTTC.

Concerning this clone itself: The junction does not match germline at one end; this may be a read error. This chain connects TRBV10-3 to TRBJ2-3; a possible D gene is TRBD1 (7 bases). The CDR3 is made up of 14 amino acids. Per germline, CDR1 ENHRY and CDR2 SYGVKD. The CDR3 coding sequence is TGTGCCAGCAGTTACAACAGGGGAGGAGATACGCAGTATTTT. Translated, it gives CASSYNRGGDTQYF.

This rearrangement joins TRBV9 to TRBJ1-1; 11 bases fit TRBD1. CDR3 length equals 16 residues. The ends lost 2 bases at V and 3 bases at J; junction bases unmatched: 6. The germline gives CDR1 SGDLS, CDR2 YYNGEE. The CDR3 DNA reads TGTGCCAGCAGCGTTGGGGACAGGGGGGATTACACTGAAGCTTTCTTT. Residues: CASSVGDRGDYTEAFF.

The V gene is TRBV5-4, the J gene TRBJ1-6; D not resolved. CDR3 length: 15 residues. The V gene's germline CDR1 is SGHNT and CDR2 YYREEE (reference sequence). V was clipped by 0 bases and J by 8 bases, with 12 bases between them. CDR3 sequence (DNA): TGTGCCAGCAGCTTGGAACCGACAAGTGATTCACCCCTCCACTTT. Translation: CASSLEPTSDSPLHF. The full variable domain, its missing parts supplied by reference TRBV5-4 and TRBJ1-6, is ETGVTQSPTHLIKTRGQQVTLRCSSQSGHNTVSWYQQALGQGPQFIFQYYREEENGRGNFPPRFSGLQFPNYSSELNVNALELDDSALYLCASSLEPTSDSPLHFGNGTRLTVT.

The J gene is TRBJ1-6, the V gene TRBV10-2; a weak D match, TRBD1 (5 bases). The V end was cut by 5 bases, the J end by 0 bases, with 26 bases between. The CDR3 loop spans 21 amino acids. In germline, CDR1 is WSHSY, CDR2 SAAADI. The chain's CDR3 is CASSLKNRTKPGGSYNSPLHF. The CDR3 region has the DNA TGCGCCAGCAGTCTCAAAAACAGGACTAAACCGGGGGGCTCCTATAATTCACCCCTCCACTTT.

J is TRBJ2-7 and V is TRBV21-1; the table assigns TRBD1, which was not confirmed against the DNA. TRBV21-1 is a listed pseudogene. The CDR3 runs 15 residues. The CDR3 is CASSKARQGTYEQYF. CDR3 coding DNA: TGTGCCAGCAGCAAAGCGCGGCAGGGGACGTACGAGCAGTACTTC.

The V and J genes are TRBV28 and TRBJ1-5; TRBD1 is a possible D gene (5 bases). V was shortened by 1 base and J by 3 bases, with 13 bases between the two germline ends. This CDR3 contains 16 residues. Germline V gives CDR1 MDHEN, CDR2 SYDVKM. CDR3 in DNA: TGTGCCAGCAGTTTATATCCGACAGTCATCAATCAGCCCCAGCATTTT. It yields the protein CASSLYPTVINQPQHF.

The chain couples TRBV7-9 to TRBJ2-7; 8 bases align to TRBD2. The CDR3 runs to 14 residues. V shed 4 bases, J shed 3 bases, and the junction held 5 bases outside the gene matches. Germline lookup yields CDR1 SEHNR and CDR2 FQNEAQ (reference sequence). CDR3 nucleotides: TGTGCCAGCAGCTACACCGGGACTAGCTACGAGCAGTACTTC. It specifies CASSYTGTSYEQYF.